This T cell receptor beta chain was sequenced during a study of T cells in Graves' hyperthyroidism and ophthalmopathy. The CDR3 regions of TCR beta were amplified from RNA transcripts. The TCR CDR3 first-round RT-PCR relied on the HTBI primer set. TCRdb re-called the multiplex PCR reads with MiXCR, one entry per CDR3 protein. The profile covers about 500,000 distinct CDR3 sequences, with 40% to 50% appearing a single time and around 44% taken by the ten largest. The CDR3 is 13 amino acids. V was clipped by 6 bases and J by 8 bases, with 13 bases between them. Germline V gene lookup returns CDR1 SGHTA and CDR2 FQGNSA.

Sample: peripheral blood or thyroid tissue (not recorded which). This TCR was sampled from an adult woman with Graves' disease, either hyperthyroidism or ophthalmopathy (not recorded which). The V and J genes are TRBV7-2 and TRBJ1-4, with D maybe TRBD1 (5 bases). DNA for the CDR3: TGTGCCAGCAGGAACGCCGAGGGGGAAAAACTGTTTTTT. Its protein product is CASRNAEGEKLFF.